This TCR beta chain was recovered during a study of OX40 agonist ivuxolimab in advanced cancers. Clones were sequenced by immunoSEQ multiplex PCR, and TCRdb holds only the in-frame ones, with some missing. The data contain tens of thousands of clones, roughly four fifths of them seen just once; the ten biggest clones take up less than 4.5%. The germline gives CDR1 LNHDA, CDR2 SQIVND (reference sequence). This CDR3 spans 17 amino acids. J was trimmed by 0 bases and V by 4 bases; bases with no gene match: 7. The rearrangement links TRBV19 to TRBJ1-1; 11 nucleotides line up with TRBD1. The sequenced sample was CD4+ or CD8+ T cells sorted from blood, obtained in a trial of the OX40 agonist ivuxolimab. The receptor comes from an adult with an advanced solid tumor such as melanoma, head and neck, liver or kidney cancer. The CDR3 coding sequence is TGTGCCAGTAGTAATCAGGACAGGGGGCATCTGAACACTGAAGCTTTCTTT. This codes for CASSNQDRGHLNTEAFF.